One and the same sample provided the 31 T cell receptor beta chains below, sequenced in a study of identical twins. TCRdb re-called the 5' RACE reads through MiXCR, storing one row per CDR3 protein. The sample carries around 530,000 distinct CDR3 sequences, around 15% recorded once. These same data were also listed under a study on yellow fever vaccine responses in identical twins.

Sequencing input: CD4+ T cells sorted from blood. These receptor sequences come from a woman aged 18-29 years in good health.

The J gene is TRBJ2-3, the V gene TRBV20-1, with 11 bases matching TRBD2. The germline gives CDR1 DFQATT, CDR2 SNEGSKA (reference sequence). V lost 5 bases, J lost 2 bases, and 3 bases stayed unmatched. CDR3 size: 14 residues. The CDR3 bases are TGCAGTGCTCAGACTAGCGGGGACACAGATACGCAGTATTTT. Translated: CSAQTSGDTDTQYF.

This clonotype has only a few counts. The genes are TRBV25-1 and TRBJ1-4; D remains unclear. Germline CDR1 is MGHDK and CDR2 is SYGVNS. The CDR3 consists of 13 residues. V lost 4 bases to trimming and J lost 5 bases, with 8 bases between them. CDR3 in DNA: TGTGCCAGCAGTGCGGCGGGAAATGAAAAACTGTTTTTT. It is translated as CASSAAGNEKLFF.

This clonotype was found a few times. V is TRBV28 and J is TRBJ2-3, with 9 bases that match TRBD2. The length of the CDR3 is 16 residues. J was trimmed by 0 bases and V by 3 bases; bases with no gene match: 4. From germline, CDR1 is MDHEN and CDR2 SYDVKM. CDR3 in amino acids: CASSLLAGPSTDTQYF. The CDR3 nucleotides read TGTGCCAGCAGTTTGCTAGCGGGGCCTAGCACAGATACGCAGTATTTT.

This clonotype was counted a few times. The chain has TRBV12-3 or TRBV12-4 and TRBJ2-2, with 7 bases aligning to TRBD2. V was clipped by 3 bases and J by 1 base; unmatched bases: 2. This CDR3 has 15 amino acids. The chain's CDR3 is CASSFSGMNTGELFF. The CDR3 bases are TGTGCCAGCAGTTTCAGCGGGATGAACACCGGGGAGCTGTTTTTT.

The gene calls are TRBV7-8 and TRBJ2-1; 9 bases match TRBD2. The germline CDR1 and CDR2 sequences are SGHVS and FQNEAQ. CDR3 size: 16 residues. The V segment lost 5 bases and the J segment 2 bases; nucleotides outside the gene matches: 7. This chain's CDR3 is CASSPAGGRAYNEQFF. Here the CDR3 DNA reads TGTGCCAGCAGCCCGGCGGGAGGGAGGGCCTACAATGAGCAGTTCTTC.

V usage is TRBV29-1 and J usage is TRBJ2-7, with a possible D match to TRBD1 (6 bases). Trimming shortened V by 6 bases and J by 2 bases, and 14 bases separated the two germline ends. The CDR3 sequence is 13 residues long. Germline-derived CDR1 and CDR2 are SQVTM and ANQGSEA. CDR3 coding DNA: TGCAGCGTCACCGGGACAAACACCTACGAGCAGTACTTC. Protein: CSVTGTNTYEQYF.

This clonotype turned up a few times. V and J are TRBV9 and TRBJ2-2; D uncertain. The germline V and J ends were trimmed by 0 bases and 3 bases, with 12 bases remaining between them. Germline lookup yields CDR1 SGDLS and CDR2 YYNGEE. This CDR3 has 16 amino acids. The CDR3 sequence is CASSVGLRKDTGELFF. CDR3 DNA: TGTGCCAGCAGCGTAGGTCTGCGGAAGGACACCGGGGAGCTGTTTTTT.

The gene calls are TRBV12-3 or TRBV12-4 and TRBJ2-7; D unclear. Deletions cut 5 bases from V and 4 bases from J, with 15 bases between. This CDR3 is 14 amino acids long. CDR3 residues: CASSTTERPYEQYF. The CDR3 DNA is TGTGCCAGCAGTACCACAGAACGCCCGTACGAGCAGTACTTC.

The gene calls are TRBV3-1 and TRBJ2-7, with 10 positions matching TRBD1. This CDR3 has 15 amino acids. J was trimmed by 2 bases and V by 5 bases; bases with no gene match: 6. The germline CDR1 and CDR2 sequences are LGHDT and YNNKEL (reference sequence). CDR3 sequence (DNA): TGTGCCAGCAGCAAAGGGACAGGGGCAACCTACGAGCAGTACGTC. This codes for CASSKGTGATYEQYV.

This clonotype turned up a few times. The gene calls are TRBV12-3 or TRBV12-4 and TRBJ2-7, with a weak D call TRBD1 (5 bases). This CDR3 is 13 amino acids long. Trimming shortened V by 6 bases and J by 2 bases, and 11 bases separated the two germline ends. CDR3 in DNA: TGTGCCAGCAGGGGGTGGGGCACCTACGAGCAGTACGTC. Protein: CASRGWGTYEQYV.

This chain connects TRBV28 to TRBJ2-3; D gene unclear. This CDR3 has 17 residues. V lost 7 bases and J 12 bases, leaving 32 bases between the germline ends. The germline CDR1 and CDR2 sequences are MDHEN and SYDVKM. CDR3 sequence: CASIPGLVTADLSEQYF. The CDR3 DNA sequence: TGTGCCAGCATCCCCGGCTTAGTAACGGCTGACTTATCCGAACAGTATTTT.

This chain links TRBV29-1 with TRBJ2-3; 12 bases match TRBD2. Germline values: CDR1 SQVTM, CDR2 ANQGSEA. The ends lost 6 bases at V and 5 bases at J; junction bases unmatched: 9. The length of the CDR3 is 15 residues. The CDR3 nucleotides read TGCAGCGTCAGAAGACTAGCGGGAGATTTAGATACGCAGTATTTT. It is translated as CSVRRLAGDLDTQYF.

Only a few counts were recorded for this clonotype. The gene calls are TRBV5-1 and TRBJ2-2; 9 bases align to TRBD1. J gave up 7 bases and V 0 bases, and 4 bases lay outside the gene matches. The CDR3 is 15 residues long. Germline V CDR1 and CDR2: SGHRS, YFSETQ. The CDR3 reads CASSLAGQGYGELFF. The CDR3 DNA sequence: TGCGCCAGCAGCTTGGCGGGACAGGGATACGGGGAGCTGTTTTTT. The full variable domain, rest sourced from reference TRBV5-1 and TRBJ2-2, is KAGVTQTPRYLIKTRGQQVTLSCSPISGHRSVSWYQQTPGQGLQFLFEYFSETQRNKGNFPGRFSGRQFSNSRSEMNVSTLELGDSALYLCASSLAGQGYGELFFGEGSRLTVL.

J is TRBJ2-7 and V is TRBV5-1, with D possibly called TRBD1 or TRBD2 (6 bases each). Trimming removed 4 bases from V and 7 bases from J, with 27 bases in between. The germline V gene encodes CDR1 SGHRS and CDR2 YFSETQ. The CDR3 runs to 17 residues. The CDR3 DNA sequence: TGCGCCAGCAGCCAAGGTTCGGAACTAGCAGGCAGGGGAGAGCAGTACTTC. Translation: CASSQGSELAGRGEQYF.

This clonotype has more than one count but fewer than ten. The chain carries TRBV10-3 and TRBJ2-3, with a weak D call TRBD2 (6 bases). CDR1 and CDR2 from the germline V gene are ENHRY and SYGVKD. Between the trimmed V and J ends, which lost 5 bases and 2 bases, there was a span of 14 bases. The CDR3 consists of 15 residues. CDR3: CAISPRDFVTDTQYF. The CDR3 nucleotides read TGTGCCATCAGTCCCCGGGACTTTGTCACAGATACGCAGTATTTT.

A few counts support this clonotype. This sequence joins TRBV7-3 and TRBJ2-1, with 11 bases lining up with TRBD2. Looked up from germline, CDR1 is SGHTA and CDR2 is FQGTGA. After removal of 4 bases from V and 7 bases from J, the junction contained 9 bases not matched to a gene. The CDR3 length is 16 residues. CDR3 loop: CASSSTSGIVVNEQFF. CDR3 DNA sequence: TGTGCCAGCAGCTCGACTAGCGGGATAGTAGTTAATGAGCAGTTCTTC.

This clonotype came up a few times. The chain carries TRBV12-3 or TRBV12-4 and TRBJ2-3; no clear D gene. The CDR3 has 13 residues. Trimming took off 6 bases at V and 3 bases at J, with 10 bases between the two ends. The CDR3 region is CASRVTGTDTQYF. The DNA for the CDR3 is TGTGCCAGCAGAGTTACCGGGACAGATACGCAGTATTTT.

This clonotype was recorded a few times. The chain combines TRBV29-1 with TRBJ2-1; 9 positions agree with TRBD2. J lost 9 bases, V lost 3 bases, and 9 bases had no gene match. This CDR3 region has 14 residues. Germline lookup yields CDR1 SQVTM and CDR2 ANQGSEA. The CDR3 region has the DNA TGCAGCGTTGAGGGCGGGGGGGCTGAGAGTGAGCAGTTCTTC. Translated: CSVEGGGAESEQFF.

This clonotype was recorded at least ten times. The J gene is TRBJ1-1, the V gene TRBV3-1; no firm D call. This CDR3 has 11 amino acids. The germline V gene has CDR1 LGHDT and CDR2 YNNKEL (reference sequence). V was shortened by 4 bases and J by 1 base, with 1 base between the two germline ends. CDR3 loop: CASSRNTEAFF. In DNA, the CDR3 is TGTGCCAGCAGCCGGAACACTGAAGCTTTCTTT.

This chain uses TRBV19 with TRBJ2-5; 7 positions agree with TRBD1. This CDR3 comprises 15 residues. Germline V gene data show CDR1 as LNHDA and CDR2 as SQIVND (reference sequence). The J segment lost 0 bases and the V segment lost 5 bases, leaving 6 bases of the junction unmatched. CDR3 residues: CASSPTGLYQETQYF. In DNA form, the CDR3 reads TGTGCCAGTAGTCCGACAGGGCTGTACCAAGAGACCCAGTACTTC.

This clonotype was counted only a few times. This sequence joins TRBV15 and TRBJ2-7, with D hard to call. Trimming took off 0 bases at V and 3 bases at J, with 15 bases between the two ends. The CDR3 length is 16 residues. Germline V gene sequence: CDR1 LNHNV, CDR2 YYDKDF (reference sequence). The CDR3 nucleotides are TGTGCCACCAGCAGAGATCGCGACCGAGTCTACTACGAGCAGTACGTC. This codes for CATSRDRDRVYYEQYV.

The chain combines TRBV2 with TRBJ2-7; maybe TRBD1 (6 bases). V was clipped by 7 bases and J by 3 bases, with 10 bases between them. This CDR3 has 12 residues. CDR1 and CDR2 (germline): SNHLY, FYNNEI. This chain's CDR3 is CASKRTDYEQYF. The CDR3 bases are TGTGCCAGCAAGAGGACAGACTACGAGCAGTACTTC.

This sequence joins TRBV19 and TRBJ2-7; unclear D gene. The CDR3 has 12 amino acids. Germline values: CDR1 LNHDA, CDR2 SQIVND (reference sequence). Deletions cut 3 bases from V and 5 bases from J, with 8 bases between. For the CDR3, the DNA is TGTGCCAGTAGTATTTTGACTGACGAGCAGTACTTC. Amino acids: CASSILTDEQYF.

This clonotype turned up a few times. This rearrangement joins TRBV27 to TRBJ1-4; no clear D gene. CDR3 length: 14 amino acids. With 3 bases removed from V and 7 bases from J, the gap between germline ends came to 12 bases. The germline CDR1 and CDR2 sequences are MNHEY and SMNVEV (reference sequence). This CDR3 reads CASSLQGKGEKLFF. The DNA of the CDR3 is TGTGCCAGCAGTTTGCAAGGGAAAGGTGAAAAACTGTTTTTT.

This clonotype was seen only a few times. The chain uses TRBV12-3 or TRBV12-4 and TRBJ1-2; a possible D gene is TRBD1 (5 bases). The CDR3 runs 13 residues. Trimming removed 3 bases at V and 7 bases at J, with 12 bases between. The CDR3 protein is CASSFWGNGGYTF. CDR3 DNA sequence: TGTGCCAGCAGTTTTTGGGGGAATGGTGGCTACACCTTC.

This clonotype was counted between two and nine times. This sequence joins TRBV6-1 and TRBJ2-5, with TRBD1 as a possible D gene (5 bases). Trimming pared 5 bases from V and 5 bases from J, leaving 12 bases between. The CDR3 totals 13 residues. From germline, CDR1 is MNHNS and CDR2 SASEGT. The CDR3 sequence: CASSIGARETQYF. The CDR3 nucleotides read TGTGCCAGCAGTATAGGGGCGAGGGAGACCCAGTACTTC.

This clonotype was recorded at least ten times. The chain is built from TRBV10-3 and TRBJ2-1; D unresolved. Per the germline V gene, CDR1 is ENHRY and CDR2 is SYGVKD. Trimming shortened V by 2 bases and J by 9 bases, and 11 bases separated the two germline ends. The CDR3 length is 13 residues. CDR3 amino acids: CAISEPVGGEQFF. The CDR3 DNA reads TGTGCCATCAGTGAGCCGGTTGGTGGTGAGCAGTTCTTC.

CDR3 nucleotide sequence: TGCAGCGTGCGACTAGCAGATACGCAGTATTTT. Protein sequence: CSVRLADTQYF. The genes are TRBV29-1 and TRBJ2-3; D might be TRBD2 (6 bases). The germline gives CDR1 SQVTM, CDR2 ANQGSEA. Trimming stripped 6 bases from V and 4 bases from J, with 8 bases between. CDR3 length: 11 amino acids.

The table lists this clonotype with a few counts. This chain joins TRBV12-3 or TRBV12-4 and TRBJ2-1; perhaps D is TRBD1 or TRBD2 (5 bases each). CDR3 length: 13 residues. Trimming stripped 5 bases from V and 7 bases from J, with 12 bases between. The CDR3 DNA sequence: TGTGCCAGCAGTCTACGGGGCCAAAATGAGCAGTTCTTC. Its translation: CASSLRGQNEQFF.

This chain links TRBV2 with TRBJ1-5; the D is unclear. V lost 2 bases and J lost 0, with 8 bases in between. Germline-derived CDR1 and CDR2 are SNHLY and FYNNEI. The CDR3 runs to 15 residues. The CDR3 DNA is TGTGCCAGCAGTGAAAGTACATTTAGCAATCAGCCCCAGCATTTT. Its translation: CASSESTFSNQPQHF.

The genes are TRBV6-1 and TRBJ2-1; possible D gene TRBD2, 6 bases. The ends were cut back, 6 bases at V and 2 bases at J, with 17 bases in the middle. This CDR3 comprises 16 residues. Germline V gives CDR1 MNHNS, CDR2 SASEGT. The CDR3, as DNA: TGTGCCAGCAGCCGACCGACTAGAACAACCTACAATGAGCAGTTCTTC. This translates into CASSRPTRTTYNEQFF.